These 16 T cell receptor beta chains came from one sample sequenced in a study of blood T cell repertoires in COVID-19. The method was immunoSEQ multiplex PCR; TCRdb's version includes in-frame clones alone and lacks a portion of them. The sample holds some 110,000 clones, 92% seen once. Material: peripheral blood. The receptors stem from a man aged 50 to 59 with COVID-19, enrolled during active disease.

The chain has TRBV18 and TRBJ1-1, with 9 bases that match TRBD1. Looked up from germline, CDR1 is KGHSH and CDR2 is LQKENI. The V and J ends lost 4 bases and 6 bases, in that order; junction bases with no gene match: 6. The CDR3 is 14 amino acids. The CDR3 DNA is TGTGCCAGCTCACAACTGGACAGGGGCTCTGAAGCTTTCTTT. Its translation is CASSQLDRGSEAFF.

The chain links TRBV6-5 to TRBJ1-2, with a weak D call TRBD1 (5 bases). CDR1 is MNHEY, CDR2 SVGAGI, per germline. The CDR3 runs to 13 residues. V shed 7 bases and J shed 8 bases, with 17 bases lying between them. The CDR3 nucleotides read TGTGCCAGCACCGACCTGTGGGGGGGAGGCTACACCTTC. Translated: CASTDLWGGGYTF.

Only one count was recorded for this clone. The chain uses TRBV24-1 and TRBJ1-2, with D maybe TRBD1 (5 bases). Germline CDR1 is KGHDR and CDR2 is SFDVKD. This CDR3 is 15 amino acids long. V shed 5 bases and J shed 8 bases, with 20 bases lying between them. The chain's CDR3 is CATSGGGTAKEGYTF. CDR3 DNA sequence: TGTGCCACCAGTGGGGGCGGAACGGCGAAGGAAGGCTACACCTTC.

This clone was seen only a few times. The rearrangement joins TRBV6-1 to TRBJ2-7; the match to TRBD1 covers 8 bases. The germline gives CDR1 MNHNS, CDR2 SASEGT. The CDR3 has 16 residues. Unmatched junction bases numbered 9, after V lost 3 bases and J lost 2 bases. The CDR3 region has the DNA TGTGCCAGCAGTGACGCATCAGGGGGCGCTACCTACGAGCAGTACGTC. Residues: CASSDASGGATYEQYV.

CDR3: CASGTGGVNEQYF. In DNA form, the CDR3 reads TGTGCCAGCGGGACAGGGGGCGTCAACGAGCAGTACTTC. The rearrangement uses TRBV28 and TRBJ2-7, with 12 bases lining up with TRBD1. V gave up 8 bases and J gave up 5 bases; unmatched junction bases: 4. The CDR3 spans 13 residues. CDR1 MDHEN and CDR2 SYDVKM come from the germline V gene.

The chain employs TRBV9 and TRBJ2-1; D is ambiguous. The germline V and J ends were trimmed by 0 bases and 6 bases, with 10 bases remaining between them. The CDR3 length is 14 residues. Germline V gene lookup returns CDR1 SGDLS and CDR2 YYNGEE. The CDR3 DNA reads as TGTGCCAGCAGCGTAGATCTCGCGTTCAATGAGCAGTTCTTC. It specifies CASSVDLAFNEQFF.

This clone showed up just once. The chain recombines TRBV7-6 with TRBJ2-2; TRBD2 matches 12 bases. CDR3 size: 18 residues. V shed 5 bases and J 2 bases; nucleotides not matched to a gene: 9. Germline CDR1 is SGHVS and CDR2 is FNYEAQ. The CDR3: CASSPRTSGVLNTGELFF. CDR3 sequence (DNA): TGTGCCAGCAGCCCTCGGACTAGCGGGGTCCTTAACACCGGGGAGCTGTTTTTT.

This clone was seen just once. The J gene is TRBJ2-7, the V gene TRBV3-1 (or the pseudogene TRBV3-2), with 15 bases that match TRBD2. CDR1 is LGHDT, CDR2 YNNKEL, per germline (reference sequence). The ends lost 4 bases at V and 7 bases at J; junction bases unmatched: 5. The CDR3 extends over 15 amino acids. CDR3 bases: TGTGCCAGCAGCCCAGGACTAGCGGGAGGGGCGGAGCAGTACGTC. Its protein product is CASSPGLAGGAEQYV.

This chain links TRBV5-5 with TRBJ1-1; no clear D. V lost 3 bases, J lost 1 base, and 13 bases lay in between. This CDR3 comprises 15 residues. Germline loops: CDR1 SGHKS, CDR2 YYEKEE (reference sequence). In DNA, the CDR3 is TGTGCCAGCAGCTCTCAGATCGGGAGGAACACTGAAGCTTTCTTT. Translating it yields CASSSQIGRNTEAFF. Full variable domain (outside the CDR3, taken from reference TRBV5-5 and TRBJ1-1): DAGVTQSPTHLIKTRGQQVTLRCSPISGHKSVSWYQQVLGQGPQFIFQYYEKEERGRGNFPDRFSARQFPNYSSELNVNALLLGDSALYLCASSSQIGRNTEAFFGQGTRLTVV.

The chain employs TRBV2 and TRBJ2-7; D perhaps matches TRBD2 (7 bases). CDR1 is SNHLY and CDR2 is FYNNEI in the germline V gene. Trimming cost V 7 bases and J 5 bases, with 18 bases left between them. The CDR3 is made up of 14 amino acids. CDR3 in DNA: TGTGCCAGCACCGAGGGAGGGGGATGGAACGAGCAGTACTTC. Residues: CASTEGGGWNEQYF.

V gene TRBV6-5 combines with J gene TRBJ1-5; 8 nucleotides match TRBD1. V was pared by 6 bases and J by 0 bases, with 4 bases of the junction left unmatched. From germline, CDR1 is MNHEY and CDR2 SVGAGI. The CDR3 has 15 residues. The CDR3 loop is CASRFDRGSNQPQHF. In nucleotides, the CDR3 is TGTGCCAGCAGATTTGACAGGGGTAGCAATCAGCCCCAGCATTTT.

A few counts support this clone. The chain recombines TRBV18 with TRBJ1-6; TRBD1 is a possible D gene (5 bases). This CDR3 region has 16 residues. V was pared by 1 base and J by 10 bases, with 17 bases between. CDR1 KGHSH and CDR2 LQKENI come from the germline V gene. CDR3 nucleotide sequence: TGTGCCAGCTCACCACTGCGTCAGGGAATGGGCTCACCCCTCCACTTT. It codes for CASSPLRQGMGSPLHF.

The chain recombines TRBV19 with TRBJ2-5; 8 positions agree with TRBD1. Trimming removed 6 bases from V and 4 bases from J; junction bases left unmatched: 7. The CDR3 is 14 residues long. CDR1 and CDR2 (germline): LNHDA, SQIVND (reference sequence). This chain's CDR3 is CASSLTGVRETQYF. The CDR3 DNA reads TGTGCCAGTAGCCTGACAGGGGTAAGAGAGACCCAGTACTTC.

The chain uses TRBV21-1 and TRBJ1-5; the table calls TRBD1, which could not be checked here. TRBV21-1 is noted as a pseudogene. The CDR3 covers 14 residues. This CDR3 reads CANRPQGATEPQHF. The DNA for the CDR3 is TGTGCCAACCGCCCCCAGGGGGCGACGGAGCCCCAGCATTTT.

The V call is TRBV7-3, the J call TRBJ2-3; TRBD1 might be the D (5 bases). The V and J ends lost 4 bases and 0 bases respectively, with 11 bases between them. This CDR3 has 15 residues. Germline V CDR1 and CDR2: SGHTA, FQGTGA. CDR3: CASSSQASSTDTQYF. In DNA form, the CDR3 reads TGTGCCAGCAGCTCACAGGCGTCTAGCACAGATACGCAGTATTTT.

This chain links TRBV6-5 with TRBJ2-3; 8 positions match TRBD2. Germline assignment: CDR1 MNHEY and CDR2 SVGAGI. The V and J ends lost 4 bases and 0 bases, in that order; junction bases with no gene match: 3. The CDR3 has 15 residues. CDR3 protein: CASSLAGSSTDTQYF. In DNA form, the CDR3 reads TGTGCCAGCAGTTTAGCGGGGTCTAGCACAGATACGCAGTATTTT.